A single sample gave rise to the 12 T cell receptor beta chains below, sequenced in a study of T cell clonality in common variable immunodeficiency (dated by TCRdb to about 2015). Library construction relied on the immunoSEQ multiplex PCR assay. The clones in this table, taken by TCRdb from immuneACCESS, are in-frame only. Not every clone is retained; where verified, under half of the shortfall comes from an unresolved V gene, and the cause of the rest is unknown. The sample comprises more than 55,000 clones, and every one was counted more than once. Approximately 1.6% of the sample is taken by the ten largest. The sample taken for sequencing was peripheral blood mononuclear cells. The receptors here all came from a person between 18 and 75 years old in good health.

This clone came up many times. The sequence runs out 3 residues before the end of the CDR3; the remainder is reconstructed from the germline J gene. The rearrangement joins TRBV28 to TRBJ2-7, with D tentatively TRBD2 (5 bases). The CDR3 has 16 amino acids. Trimming took off 3 bases at V and 2 bases at J, with 17 bases between the two ends. Germline-derived CDR1 and CDR2 are MDHEN and SYDVKM. The part of the CDR3 DNA that was read is TGTGCCAGCAGTTTGATCGGGGTTCCTTCACCCTACGAG. Translation gives CASSLIGVPSPYE. The entire CDR3 reads CASSLIGVPSPYEQYF.

In this sample, this clone turned up many times. The CDR3 extends 3 residues past the end of the read, so its final part is completed from the germline J gene. The genes are TRBV14 and TRBJ2-1; 11 bases map to TRBD2. Germline lookup yields CDR1 SGHDN and CDR2 FVKESK. This CDR3 is 15 amino acids long. V dropped 4 bases and J dropped 4; count of bases not matched to a gene: 3. The CDR3 bases that were read are TGTGCCAGCAGCCCCGGGACTAGCGGTTACAATGAG. The encoded protein is CASSPGTSGYNE. The CDR3 in full is CASSPGTSGYNEQFF. The full variable domain, its missing parts supplied by reference TRBV14 and TRBJ2-1, is EAGVTQFPSHSVIEKGQTVTLRCDPISGHDNLYWYRRVMGKEIKFLLHFVKESKQDESGMPNNRFLAERTGGTYSTLKVQPAELEDSGVYFCASSPGTSGYNEQFFGPGTRLTVL.

This clone was found many times. The CDR3 end is not reached by the read, which stops 3 residues before it; the germline J gene fills it in. This chain uses TRBV10-3 with TRBJ1-5; D is perhaps TRBD1 (5 bases). V was clipped by 8 bases and J by 2 bases, with 10 bases between them. The CDR3 sequence is 13 residues long. Germline CDR1 is ENHRY and CDR2 is SYGVKD. The CDR3 here is CAIGGAGNQPQHF. The CDR3 DNA, read in part, is TGTGCCATCGGAGGGGCGGGCAATCAGCCC.

As to this clone: The CDR3 is cut off 3 residues early in the read; its end comes from the germline J gene. The chain is built from TRBV25-1 and TRBJ1-2; no clear D. CDR1 and CDR2 from the germline V gene are MGHDK and SYGVNS. V was clipped by 3 bases and J by 4 bases, with 6 bases between them. CDR3 length equals 12 residues. The sequenced part of the CDR3 DNA is TGTGCCAGCAGTGACAGTCGCTATGGC. Its translation is CASSDSRYG. The whole CDR3 protein is CASSDSRYGYTF.

This clone was picked up many times. With the read ending 3 residues before the CDR3 end, the germline J gene is used to fill in that end. V usage is TRBV19 and J usage is TRBJ1-5, with 8 positions matching TRBD1. CDR1 is LNHDA, CDR2 SQIVND, per germline (reference sequence). The CDR3 has 17 amino acids. Trimming removed 2 bases from V and 0 bases from J; junction bases left unmatched: 6. The CDR3 DNA, read in part, is TGTGCCAGTAGTATACGGGACAGGCTTTATAGCAATCAGCCC. Encoded protein: CASSIRDRLYSNQP. The CDR3 in its entirety is CASSIRDRLYSNQPQHF.

This clone was seen many times. The chain's CDR3 is CSVDRGYEQYF. Partial CDR3 DNA: TGCAGCGTTGACAGGGGATACGAG. This sequence joins TRBV29-1 and TRBJ2-7; possibly TRBD1 for D (6 bases). The CDR3 end is not reached by the read, which stops 3 residues before it; the germline J gene fills it in. The germline V gene has CDR1 SQVTM and CDR2 ANQGSEA. V dropped 3 bases and J dropped 4 bases, with 7 bases sitting between them. The CDR3 spans 11 residues.

This clone showed up many times. The read comes to an end 3 residues before the CDR3 does, leaving the germline J gene to fill in the end. This chain joins TRBV9 and TRBJ2-7; tentative D call: TRBD2 (6 bases). V gave up 0 bases and J gave up 5 bases, with 21 bases separating them. This CDR3 spans 17 amino acids. Germline V gives CDR1 SGDLS, CDR2 YYNGEE. CDR3 DNA, as far as it was read: TGTGCCAGCAGCGTAGCGGTAGCGGCCCTGTCTGGGGACGAG. It encodes CASSVAVAALSGDE. The entire CDR3 is CASSVAVAALSGDEQYF. Complete variable domain (other parts from reference TRBV9 and TRBJ2-7): DSGVTQTPKHLITATGQRVTLRCSPRSGDLSVYWYQQSLDQGLQFLIQYYNGEERAKGNILERFSAQQFPDLHSELNLSSLELGDSALYFCASSVAVAALSGDEQYFGPGTRLTVT.

This clone was seen many times. The CDR3 is cut off 3 residues early in the read; its end comes from the germline J gene. The V and J genes are TRBV6-2 or TRBV6-3 and TRBJ2-7; TRBD2 matches at 10 bases. The CDR3 length is 16 residues. Trimming removed 6 bases from V and 3 bases from J; junction bases left unmatched: 11. Germline V gene sequence: CDR1 MNHEY, CDR2 SVGEGT. This CDR3 is CASRSSGRSLGYEQYF. Incomplete CDR3 DNA: TGTGCCAGCAGATCTAGCGGGAGATCATTAGGCTACGAG.

As to this clone: The read comes to an end 3 residues before the CDR3 does, leaving the germline J gene to fill in the end. This sequence joins TRBV7-2 and TRBJ1-6; D might be TRBD1 (6 bases). The V gene lost 5 bases and the J gene lost 10 bases, with 18 bases spanning the gap. Germline CDR1 and CDR2: SGHTA and FQGNSA. This CDR3 has 15 amino acids. CDR3 region: CASSPRTDATSPLHF. CDR3 bases read: TGTGCCAGCAGCCCGCGGACAGATGCAACCTCACCC.

This clone has at least ten counts. The sequence runs out 3 residues before the end of the CDR3; the remainder is reconstructed from the germline J gene. The chain combines TRBV10-3 with TRBJ2-7; no clear D gene. The CDR3 spans 13 residues. V dropped 8 bases and J dropped 1 base, with 12 bases sitting between them. CDR1 and CDR2 from the germline V gene are ENHRY and SYGVKD. This CDR3 is CAIRSGDSYEQYF. The sequenced part of the CDR3 DNA is TGTGCCATCCGGTCGGGTGATTCCTACGAG.

This clone was seen ten or more times. The CDR3 sequence is CASSKTGGYEKLFF. Incomplete CDR3 DNA: TGTGCCAGCTCAAAGACAGGGGGGTATGAAAAA. The chain couples TRBV18 to TRBJ1-4; TRBD1 matches 9 bases. The observed sequence ends 3 residues before the CDR3 terminus, with the missing tail filled in from the germline J gene. CDR1 and CDR2 (germline): KGHSH, LQKENI. This CDR3 has 14 residues. The junction had 4 bases not matched to a gene; V was cut back by 5 bases and J by 6 bases. The full variable domain, in which reference TRBV18 and TRBJ1-4 provide the parts outside the CDR3, is NAGVMQNPRHLVRRRGQEARLRCSPMKGHSHVYWYRQLPEEGLKFMVYLQKENIIDESGMPKERFSAEFPKEGPSILRIQQVVRGDSAAYFCASSKTGGYEKLFFGSGTQLSVL.

This clone was seen repeatedly, ten times or more. The read terminates 3 residues before the CDR3 end, so the remaining end is supplied by the germline J gene. The chain uses TRBV29-1 and TRBJ2-5; 9 positions agree with TRBD2. V lost 4 bases to trimming and J lost 3 bases; unmatched junction nucleotides: 12. Germline V gene lookup returns CDR1 SQVTM and CDR2 ANQGSEA. The CDR3 length is 16 residues. The sequenced CDR3 bases are TGCAGCGTTGTTTTTGGCGGGAGGGATACAAAAGAGACC. It specifies CSVVFGGRDTKET. The entire CDR3 protein is CSVVFGGRDTKETQYF.